This TCR beta chain was captured by sequencing in a study of blood T cell repertoires in COVID-19. Assay used: immunoSEQ multiplex PCR; TCRdb lists only in-frame clones, some missing. The sample includes 110,000 or so clones, about 80% of them seen just once. This CDR3 contains 18 residues. Germline V gene sequence: CDR1 SGHTA, CDR2 FQGNSA. V shed 3 bases, J shed 0 bases, and the junction held 5 bases outside the gene matches. The V and J genes are TRBV7-2 and TRBJ2-1; 13 bases agree with TRBD2. Input material: peripheral blood. This TCR came from a woman in her seventies with acute or convalescent COVID-19. The CDR3 region has the DNA TGTGCCAGCAGCTTCGGACTAGCGGGGGCAACCTCCTACAATGAGCAGTTCTTC. Translated, it gives CASSFGLAGATSYNEQFF.